A selection of T cell receptor beta chains follows, all from one sample in a study of cytomegalovirus exposure and HLA in healthy donors. Libraries were prepared by immunoSEQ multiplex PCR; TCRdb keeps only in-frame clonotypes and omits some of them. The sample includes about 18,000 clones, 65% to 75% of them seen just once. The material sequenced was PBMCs. These receptors were collected from a man aged 18 to 29 in good health and CMV-seronegative. Both conserved end residues are part of each CDR3. The order of the fields is clone size, V gene, D gene, J gene, CDR3 DNA, CDR3 protein. D genes are given only for firm matches. Clone size, where shown, is once, few, many, or a class for clones that have expanded.

>NA|TRBV29-1|NA|TRBJ2-7
TGCAGCGTTGCTAATAGGGGTCGGGACGAGCAGTACTTC
CSVANRGRDEQYF
>NA|TRBV30|TRBD2|TRBJ2-2
TGTGCCTGGAGTGTGGCGGGGGGGACCGGGGAGCTGTTTTTT
CAWSVAGGTGELFF
>NA|TRBV4-1|TRBD1|TRBJ1-5
TGCGCCAGCAGCCACCTAGACAGGGTGGAGCAGCCCCAGCATTTT
CASSHLDRVEQPQHF
>NA|TRBV4-2|NA|TRBJ1-4
TGTGCCAGCAGCCAAGATCGGACACAGGGCCTAAATGAAAAACTGTTTTTT
CASSQDRTQGLNEKLFF
>NA|TRBV6-5|TRBD1|TRBJ2-7
TGTGCCAGCAGTCGCCTAGACAGGGTTTCCCACGAGCAGTACTTC
CASSRLDRVSHEQYF
>NA|TRBV7-6|NA|TRBJ2-7
TGTGCCAGCAGCTTAGACGCAGGGGACTCCTACGAGCAGTACTTC
CASSLDAGDSYEQYF
>NA|TRBV29-1|NA|TRBJ1-1
TGCAGCGTTACCTCAGGGCCGAACACTGAAGCTTTCTTT
CSVTSGPNTEAFF
>NA|TRBV6-5|TRBD2|TRBJ2-1
TGTGCCAGCAGTTCCCGGACTAGCCCCTCGTTCTTC
CASSSRTSPSFF
>NA|TRBV2|NA|TRBJ2-3
TGTGCCAGCAGTGCACGCGGCACGCAGTATTTT
CASSARGTQYF
>NA|TRBV19|NA|TRBJ1-1
TGTGCCAGTAGACGGGTGGGCACTGAAGCTTTCTTT
CASRRVGTEAFF
>NA|TRBV6-4|TRBD2|TRBJ2-1
TGTGCCAGCAGTGCGACTAGCGGGGGGTACAATGAGCAGTTCTTC
CASSATSGGYNEQFF
>NA|TRBV5-1|TRBD2|TRBJ2-3
TGCGCCAGCAGCTTGGACGGACTAGCGGGAGGCACAGATACGCAGTATTTT
CASSLDGLAGGTDTQYF
>NA|TRBV5-4|NA|TRBJ2-1
TGTGCCAGCAGCCCCCGTGGCAGGGAATACAATGAGCAGTTCTTC
CASSPRGREYNEQFF
>NA|TRBV6-5|NA|TRBJ2-3
TGTGCCAGCAGCTCCACAGATACGCAGTATTTT
CASSSTDTQYF
>NA|TRBV29-1|NA|TRBJ1-2
TGCAGCGTTGCTGTCGGCCCGGCGGTATATGGCTACACCTTC
CSVAVGPAVYGYTF
>NA|TRBV6-5|NA|TRBJ2-7
TGTGCCAGCAGTTACGCAGGGCGCTCCTACGAGCAGTACTTC
CASSYAGRSYEQYF
>few|TRBV7-3|TRBD1|TRBJ1-5
TGTGCCAGCAGTCAGGGGGCGAATCAGCCCCAGCATTTT
CASSQGANQPQHF
>NA|TRBV29-1|NA|TRBJ1-1
TGCAGCGTTGAATTTCCATCAGGAGGGACTGAAGCTTTCTTT
CSVEFPSGGTEAFF
>NA|TRBV7-2|TRBD1|TRBJ2-7
TGTGCCAGCAGCTTTGTTGGACAGGGAACCTACGAGCAGTACTTC
CASSFVGQGTYEQYF
>NA|TRBV5-1|TRBD1|TRBJ1-2
TGCGCCAGCAGCTTAGGGACAGGGGGCAACTATGGCTACACCTTC
CASSLGTGGNYGYTF